This T cell receptor (beta chain) was found in a study of blood T cell repertoires in COVID-19. Study-wide background: The United States, Italy and Spain supplied acute and convalescent COVID-19 samples. PBMCs, B-cell-depleted T cells, or T cells were the source of the cDNA or gDNA that made up the material.

Study processing details: Estimation of nucleated cell counts relied on the amplification of reference gene primers. Produced via immunoSEQ multiplex PCR; TCRdb's table is partial and in-frame only. The V and J calls and clone size are taken from that table; D and trimming were inferred from the DNA. This table has about 240,000 clones, roughly 90% appearing once. CDR3 size: 19 residues. The germline CDR1 and CDR2 sequences are LGHDT and YNNKEL (reference sequence). Trimming removed 4 bases from V and 3 bases from J; junction bases left unmatched: 13. Sequencing used peripheral blood. This chain uses TRBV3-1 (or the pseudogene TRBV3-2) with TRBJ2-2; 11 nucleotides agree with TRBD2. This TCR came from a man aged 55 to 70 who had recovered from COVID-19. The CDR3 spells CASSPYLFLAGGYTGELFF. The DNA of the CDR3 is TGTGCCAGCAGCCCGTATCTTTTCCTAGCGGGGGGTTACACCGGGGAGCTGTTTTTT.